This paragraph reports one T cell receptor (beta chain). In this sample, this clonotype turned up a few times. Its cognate antigen has yet to be identified. The input lacks base qualities; no much larger clone sits a single base away. This sample stems from a study of blood T cells in healthy people across ages (dated by TCRdb to the mid-2010s). Describing the broader study: Template switching captured roughly one uniquely barcoded TCR beta cDNA molecule per two T cells in model experiments. Donors were grouped into four age groups: young (average roughly 16 years), middle-aged (39), aged (approximately 58) and long-lived (just over 80). The study analyzed two additional independent replicas of 1 million unique cDNA reads from the same blood draw for two donors, one aged 18 to 30 and one aged 80 or older. To avoid experimental bias, donors of different ages were distributed randomly across sequencing lanes. Age-related changes in TCR beta repertoire diversity were measured in the study by deep sequencing normalized with unique cDNA molecular identifiers.

Systemically healthy Caucasian individuals from Russia, 39 in total and aged about 6 to 100 years, were included as donors. Each donor gave roughly 9 milliliters of peripheral blood, drawn into EDTA-treated Vacutainer tubes. Ficoll-Paque density-gradient centrifugation was used to isolate PBMCs, with at least 6.5 million per sample. Total RNA was extracted from PBMCs with Trizol reagent, with at least 5 micrograms obtained per sample. The percentages of naive CD45RAhigh/CD27high T cells were determined by flow cytometry on a PBMC aliquot from every donor. The library was generated by 5' RACE. The data were produced on an Illumina HiSeq 2500. A second 7 to 11 cycle PCR used a sample-barcoded 5' primer and a J-beta primer mix. A template-switch 5' adaptor carrying 12 random nucleotides introduced a unique molecular identifier onto each TCR beta cDNA molecule. Each sample yielded at least 3 million CDR3-containing paired-end reads. All of the RNA was converted into first-strand cDNA using the Mint cDNA synthesis kit, with a TRBC-specific oligonucleotide serving as the primer. All cDNA was treated with uracil-DNA glycosylase and then went through a first 18-cycle PCR with the universal primers M1SS and BC2_uni_R. On the study's bioinformatics: For normalization, 1 million high-quality reads were randomly selected from each sample, with every read carrying a distinct molecular identifier. Reads with shared molecular identifiers were discarded instead of being binned into consensus sequences. MiTCR, set to a Q25 quality threshold and the strictest error-elimination algorithm, was used for CDR3 identification, clonotype clustering and error correction. A nonparametric unseen species model with Euler transformation was used to estimate lower-bound total TCR beta diversity. TCRdb passed the public sequencing reads through fastp at Q25 and MiXCR, retaining productive beta sequences. Rows are combined by CDR3 protein, so each entry shows the most common genes and DNA. The V and J calls here are based on TCRdb, not the publication. The sample table holds 790,000 or so distinct CDR3 sequences, of which about 42% were seen once. The leading ten clones occupy less than 20% of the sample.

From cysteine to phenylalanine, the CDR3 is 14 amino acids long. Of the read, only the CDR3 DNA is kept; its 42 bases are in frame from base 1. Between the V and J ends, shortened by 1 base and 5 bases respectively, the junction contains 12 bases. From the germline V gene, CDR1 is MGHDK and CDR2 is SYGVNS. Paper-wide results and their limitations: Estimates of total diversity from one million sequenced T cells were regarded as lower bounds and underestimates. Compared with the aged group, the long-lived group had more naive CD4+ T cells, fewer expanded clones and increased TCR diversity, a pattern suggesting age selection. Donor CMV infection status was unknown, potentially confounding age-related changes in expanded clonotypes. Observed TCR beta diversity correlated strongly with the percentage of naive T cells measured by flow cytometry. As age increased, observed TCR beta diversity per million T cells dropped in a roughly linear way, and a significant reduction was already evident by age around 41. Because profiling used bulk unsorted PBMCs, naive and antigen-experienced compartments could not be compared conclusively.

The origin of this receptor is an elderly man in good health. Sequenced material: blood. The V gene is TRBV25-1 and the J gene is TRBJ2-7, with TRBD2 perhaps the D gene, on 5 matching bases. The DNA sequence follows: TGTGCCAGCAGTGAATTCGGGGAAGCCCACGAGCAGTACTTC. Its translation is CASSEFGEAHEQYF.